This T cell receptor (beta chain) was sequenced during a study of blood T cell repertoires in COVID-19. The CDR3 extends over 17 amino acids. With 0 bases clipped from V and 4 bases from J, the junction kept 3 bases outside the gene matches. Germline loops: CDR1 SGHNT, CDR2 YYREEE (reference sequence). Clones were sequenced by immunoSEQ multiplex PCR, and TCRdb holds only the in-frame ones, with some missing. The sample gives fewer than 350,000 clones, around nine tenths of which show up once; approximately 1% is in the top ten. This sequence originates from a woman aged 25 to 39 who had been exposed to COVID-19. The sequencing sample was made of PBMCs or T cells enriched from blood (not recorded which). The chain has TRBV5-4 and TRBJ2-3, with 15 bases aligning to TRBD2. CDR3 DNA: TGTGCCAGCAGCTTGGGGGGACTAGCGGGAGGCCCAGATACGCAGTATTTT. Protein: CASSLGGLAGGPDTQYF.